This T cell receptor (beta chain) came from a study of human T cells and chemical hapten exposure. On the study more broadly: The sensitizing agent was 2% DPC, placed on around 2 cm by around 2 cm of upper inner arm skin. Broader study findings: TCRs at high frequency, those above 1 in 1000, did not change with DPC sensitization.

V dropped 10 bases and J dropped 3 bases, with 13 bases sitting between them. This CDR3 comprises 14 residues. Germline V gene sequence: CDR1 MNHEY, CDR2 SVGEGT. Each CDR3 protein gets one entry after TCRdb re-called the RACE reads with MiXCR. The sample contains about 400,000 distinct CDR3 sequences, about 6% of which appear only once. Comments on this clonotype: Antigen specificity is unknown.

Documented time point: patch test 2, 6 weeks after DPC sensitization. Treatment indicated: therapeutic diphenylcyclopropenone sensitization with weekly scalp DPC. V gene TRBV6-2 or TRBV6-3 combines with J gene TRBJ1-6, with TRBD1 as a possible D gene (6 bases). The TCR comes from a young woman with alopecia areata. Some clones in this sample may be carry-over from other donors' samples. This material consisted of whole blood, taken in connection with sensitization to the hapten diphenylcyclopropenone (DPC). The CDR3 protein is CATRRQDYNSPLHF. The CDR3 nucleotides read TGTGCCACCCGAAGACAGGACTATAATTCACCCCTCCACTTT.